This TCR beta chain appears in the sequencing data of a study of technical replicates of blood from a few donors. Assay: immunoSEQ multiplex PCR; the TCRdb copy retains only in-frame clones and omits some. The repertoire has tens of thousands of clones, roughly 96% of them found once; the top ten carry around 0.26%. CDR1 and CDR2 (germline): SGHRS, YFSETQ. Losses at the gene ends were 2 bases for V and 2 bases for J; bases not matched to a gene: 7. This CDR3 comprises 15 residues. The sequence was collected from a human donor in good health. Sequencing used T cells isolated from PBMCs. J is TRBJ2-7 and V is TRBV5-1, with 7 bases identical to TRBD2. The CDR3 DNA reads TGCGCCAGCAGCTTATCCAGCGGGGCGCCCTACGAGCAGTACTTC. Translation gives CASSLSSGAPYEQYF.